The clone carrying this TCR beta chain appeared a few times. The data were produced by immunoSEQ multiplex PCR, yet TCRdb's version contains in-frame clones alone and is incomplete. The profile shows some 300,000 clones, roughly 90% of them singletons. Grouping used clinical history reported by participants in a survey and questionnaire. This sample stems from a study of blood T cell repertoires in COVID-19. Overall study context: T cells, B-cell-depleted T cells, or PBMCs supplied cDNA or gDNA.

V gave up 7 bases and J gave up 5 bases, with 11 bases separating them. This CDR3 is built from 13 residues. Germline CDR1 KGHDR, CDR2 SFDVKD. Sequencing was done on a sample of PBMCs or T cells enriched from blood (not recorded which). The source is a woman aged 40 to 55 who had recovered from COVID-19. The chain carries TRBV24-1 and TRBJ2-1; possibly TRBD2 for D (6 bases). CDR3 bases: TGTGCCACCAGCGGGGGTCTCGACAATGAGCAGTTCTTC. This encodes CATSGGLDNEQFF.